The 13 T cell receptor beta chains listed next were all sequenced from one sample in a study of blood T cell repertoires in COVID-19. Generated by immunoSEQ multiplex PCR, the TCRdb table keeps only in-frame clones and is missing some. The sample holds 490,000 or so clones, about nine tenths seen once. Sequencing was performed on PBMCs or T cells enriched from blood (not recorded which). These receptors originate from a woman between 55 and 75 years old who had recovered from COVID-19.

This chain joins TRBV5-6 and TRBJ1-4, with 8 bases identical to TRBD1. The CDR3 loop spans 14 amino acids. Germline CDR1 reads SGHDT; CDR2 reads YYEEEE. The junction had 3 bases not matched to a gene; V was cut back by 1 base and J by 7 bases. The CDR3: CASSLYDRGEKLFF. DNA for the CDR3: TGTGCCAGCAGCTTGTACGACAGGGGTGAAAAACTGTTTTTT. Full variable domain (rest looked up from reference TRBV5-6 and TRBJ1-4): DAGVTQSPTHLIKTRGQQVTLRCSPKSGHDTVSWYQQALGQGPQFIFQYYEEEERQRGNFPDRFSGHQFPNYSSELNVNALLLGDSALYLCASSLYDRGEKLFFGSGTQLSVL.

The chain links TRBV6-1 to TRBJ1-2; D not resolved. V lost 2 bases to trimming and J lost 7 bases, with 17 bases between them. CDR3 size: 15 residues. CDR1 is MNHNS, CDR2 SASEGT, per germline. The DNA of the CDR3 is TGTGCCAGCAGTGAACGGGCGGTAGCCCGGGGTGGCTACACCTTC. This codes for CASSERAVARGGYTF.

The V gene is TRBV5-5, the J gene TRBJ1-2, with TRBD1 as a possible D gene (5 bases). The CDR3 covers 14 residues. V was clipped by 2 bases and J by 4 bases, with 12 bases between them. CDR1 and CDR2 (germline): SGHKS, YYEKEE (reference sequence). The CDR3 bases are TGTGCCAGCAGCTTTTCCCAGGGCCTCTATGGCTACACCTTC. Protein: CASSFSQGLYGYTF.

V usage is TRBV6-5 and J usage is TRBJ2-7; 8 bases map to TRBD1. The CDR3 is made up of 14 amino acids. The trim removed 6 bases at V and 2 bases at J, leaving 6 bases unmatched. Germline CDR1 is MNHEY and CDR2 is SVGAGI. The CDR3 is CASRGDRIPYEQYF. The CDR3 DNA sequence: TGTGCCAGCAGAGGGGACAGGATACCCTACGAGCAGTACTTC.

The CDR3 spells CASSANLGGSTDTQYF. The CDR3 coding sequence is TGCGCCAGCAGCGCTAATTTGGGGGGTAGCACAGATACGCAGTATTTT. The genes are TRBV5-1 and TRBJ2-3; possibly TRBD2 for D (6 bases). CDR1 is SGHRS and CDR2 is YFSETQ in the germline V gene. Trimming cost V 4 bases and J 0 bases, with 15 bases left between them. This CDR3 contains 16 residues.

The V call is TRBV4-2, the J call TRBJ1-1; D perhaps matches TRBD1 (5 bases). Germline loops: CDR1 LGHNA, CDR2 YNFKEQ. The V gene lost 4 bases and the J gene lost 6 bases, with 18 bases spanning the gap. The CDR3 sequence is 15 residues long. CDR3 protein: CASSRDGPGGPEAFF. Here the CDR3 DNA reads TGTGCCAGCAGCCGGGACGGGCCTGGAGGGCCTGAAGCTTTCTTT.

The genes are TRBV2 and TRBJ1-4, with 11 bases fitting TRBD1. Germline V CDR1 and CDR2: SNHLY, FYNNEI. This CDR3 region has 17 residues. The V segment lost 5 bases and the J segment 0 bases; nucleotides outside the gene matches: 5. DNA of the CDR3: TGTGCCAGCAGTCAGGACAGGGGGCTCGCAACTAATGAAAAACTGTTTTTT. Its protein is CASSQDRGLATNEKLFF.

The chain has TRBV4-1 and TRBJ1-5; TRBD1 matches at 9 bases. This CDR3 region has 18 residues. Germline CDR1 reads MGHRA; CDR2 reads YSYEKL. The trim removed 4 bases at V and 2 bases at J, leaving 12 bases unmatched. CDR3: CASSPRTGALLRNQPQHF. The DNA for the CDR3 is TGCGCCAGCAGCCCTCGGACAGGGGCCTTATTGCGCAATCAGCCCCAGCATTTT.

This clone was detected a few times. The chain is built from TRBV24-1 and TRBJ1-2; D ambiguous. The CDR3 spans 13 residues. The V gene lost 0 bases and the J gene lost 5 bases, with 6 bases spanning the gap. In germline, CDR1 is KGHDR, CDR2 SFDVKD. In DNA, the CDR3 is TGTGCCACCAGTGATTTGTCAGTTTATGGCTACACCTTC. Translated: CATSDLSVYGYTF.

The chain joins TRBV5-1 to TRBJ2-3; 10 positions match TRBD1. CDR3 length: 17 residues. Looked up from germline, CDR1 is SGHRS and CDR2 is YFSETQ. The ends lost 4 bases at V and 1 base at J; junction bases unmatched: 9. The CDR3 DNA reads as TGCGCCAGCAGCATGACAGGGGGCCAAGTAGGCACAGATACGCAGTATTTT. The encoded protein is CASSMTGGQVGTDTQYF.

The chain uses TRBV12-5 and TRBJ2-2; 11 bases match TRBD2. The CDR3 has 15 amino acids. V lost 5 bases, J lost 6 bases, and 5 bases stayed unmatched. Germline V gene data show CDR1 as LGHNT and CDR2 as FRNRAP. The CDR3 bases are TGTGCTAGTGGTCTTAGCGGGGGGGCTCCCGGGGAGCTGTTTTTT. Its protein product is CASGLSGGAPGELFF.

The chain combines TRBV19 with TRBJ1-2; 8 positions agree with TRBD1. V dropped 9 bases and J dropped 4; count of bases not matched to a gene: 10. Germline CDR1 and CDR2: LNHDA and SQIVND (reference sequence). The CDR3 consists of 14 residues. The CDR3 loop reads CASQGTGVFYGYTF. In DNA form, the CDR3 reads TGTGCCAGCCAAGGGACAGGAGTTTTCTATGGCTACACCTTC.

The rearrangement uses TRBV27 and TRBJ2-1; 15 bases fit TRBD2. The CDR3 is 16 residues long. Germline lookup yields CDR1 MNHEY and CDR2 SMNVEV (reference sequence). V lost 3 bases, J lost 6 bases, and 3 bases stayed unmatched. The CDR3 nucleotides are TGTGCCAGCAGTTTCCTGGGACTAGCGGGGGGCAATGAGCAGTTCTTC. Translated: CASSFLGLAGGNEQFF.